One sample yielded the 27 T cell receptor beta chains listed below, sequenced in a study of blood T cells in healthy people across ages. A sample-barcoded 5' primer and a J-beta primer mix were used in a second PCR of about 7 to 12 cycles. TCRdb processed the 5' RACE reads anew with MiXCR; each CDR3 protein has one entry. The table lists around 990,000 distinct CDR3 sequences, roughly a quarter of them singletons. The same data also went into a second study, on T cells of mothers and their children.

The sequenced material came from blood. The receptors were gathered from a girl aged 2 to 9 in good health.

This chain uses TRBV6-1 with TRBJ1-3, with D possibly matching TRBD1 (6 bases). CDR3 length equals 17 residues. Germline-derived CDR1 and CDR2 are MNHNS and SASEGT. The germline V and J ends were trimmed by 2 bases and 4 bases, with 18 bases remaining between them. CDR3 protein: CASSEIGQLHPGNTIYF. The CDR3 DNA sequence: TGTGCCAGCAGTGAAATAGGACAGCTACACCCGGGAAACACCATATATTTT.

This chain uses TRBV20-1 with TRBJ2-5, with 9 bases fitting TRBD2. The closer fit of TRBJ2-7 to the DNA end suggests the J call may be wrong. Germline V lookup: CDR1 DFQATT, CDR2 SNEGSKA (reference sequence). CDR3 length equals 13 residues. The CDR3 loop reads CSAIAGDYYEQYF. Here the CDR3 DNA reads TGCAGTGCTATAGCGGGAGACTACTACGAGCAGTACTTC.

This clonotype has just a few counts. The rearrangement uses TRBV5-1 and TRBJ2-5; D is possibly TRBD1 (6 bases). Germline V gene lookup returns CDR1 SGHRS and CDR2 YFSETQ. CDR3 length: 15 residues. V shed 0 bases and J shed 4 bases, with 13 bases lying between them. CDR3 protein: CASSLASTGRETQYF. CDR3 in DNA: TGCGCCAGCAGCTTGGCCTCTACAGGGAGAGAGACCCAGTACTTC.

This clonotype was found once. The chain has TRBV5-1 and TRBJ1-1, with D unclear. V was cut by 0 bases and J by 4 bases, with 7 bases left in between. The length of the CDR3 is 13 residues. The germline CDR1 and CDR2 sequences are SGHRS and YFSETQ. The CDR3 coding sequence is TGCGCCAGCAGCTTGGTCTCGGCCACTGAAGCTTTCTTT. Protein sequence: CASSLVSATEAFF. Based on the CDR3 plus reference TRBV5-1 and TRBJ1-1, the full variable domain is KAGVTQTPRYLIKTRGQQVTLSCSPISGHRSVSWYQQTPGQGLQFLFEYFSETQRNKGNFPGRFSGRQFSNSRSEMNVSTLELGDSALYLCASSLVSATEAFFGQGTRLTVV.

The J gene is TRBJ2-1, the V gene TRBV20-1; 9 positions match TRBD2. CDR1 and CDR2 (germline): DFQATT, SNEGSKA (reference sequence). J gave up 4 bases and V 0 bases, and 7 bases lay outside the gene matches. The CDR3 runs to 16 residues. The chain's CDR3 is CSAREKQLAGYNEQFF. CDR3 DNA: TGCAGTGCTAGAGAAAAGCAACTAGCGGGTTACAATGAGCAGTTCTTC.

V and J are TRBV20-1 and TRBJ2-1; 11 nucleotides match TRBD2. The CDR3 is made up of 14 amino acids. Germline V CDR1 and CDR2: DFQATT, SNEGSKA (reference sequence). The J segment lost 9 bases and the V segment lost 5 bases, leaving 9 bases of the junction unmatched. In DNA, the CDR3 is TGCAGTGCTCCCCGGACTAGCGGGCAGGGTGAGCAGTTCTTC. Translated: CSAPRTSGQGEQFF.

This clonotype occurred a few times. The chain couples TRBV20-1 to TRBJ2-7; D uncertain. Germline-derived CDR1 and CDR2 are DFQATT and SNEGSKA (reference sequence). The CDR3 loop spans 13 amino acids. Trimming stripped 3 bases from V and 1 base from J, with 10 bases between. CDR3 amino acids: CSASSRESYEQYF. CDR3 in DNA: TGCAGTGCTAGTAGCCGAGAGTCCTACGAGCAGTACTTC.

The J gene is TRBJ2-5, the V gene TRBV27; 7 bases align to TRBD2. The end of the DNA aligns better with TRBJ2-1, so the J call may be wrong. CDR3 length: 13 amino acids. The germline gives CDR1 MNHEY, CDR2 SMNVEV (reference sequence). For the CDR3, the DNA is TGTGCCAGCAGTTTTGAGGTGGGGGGGGAGCAGTTCTTC. As protein: CASSFEVGGEQFF.

CDR3 sequence reads: CASSQDGLASAGDTQYF. Here the CDR3 DNA reads TGTGCCAGCAGCCAAGATGGGCTAGCGTCCGCTGGGGATACGCAGTATTTT. The chain has TRBV4-2 and TRBJ2-3; D may be TRBD2 (6 bases). The germline V gene encodes CDR1 LGHNA and CDR2 YNFKEQ. V was cut by 0 bases and J by 6 bases, with 19 bases left in between. This CDR3 is built from 17 residues.

The sample holds a few counts of this clonotype. The chain has TRBV10-3 and TRBJ2-5, with 8 bases matching TRBD1. Germline V gene lookup returns CDR1 ENHRY and CDR2 SYGVKD. The V and J ends lost 10 bases and 4 bases, in that order; junction bases with no gene match: 11. This CDR3 contains 14 residues. The CDR3 loop is CATRDGQGRETQYF. The CDR3 DNA follows: TGTGCCACACGAGATGGACAGGGTAGAGAGACCCAGTACTTC.

This clonotype showed up just a few times. J is TRBJ1-1 and V is TRBV7-9; D gene uncertain. V shed 5 bases and J shed 4 bases, with 11 bases lying between them. The CDR3 consists of 13 residues. The germline CDR1 and CDR2 sequences are SEHNR and FQNEAQ (reference sequence). The CDR3 sequence is CASSVIQGTEAFF. The CDR3 bases are TGTGCCAGCAGCGTCATCCAAGGCACTGAAGCTTTCTTT.

The chain has TRBV29-1 and TRBJ1-3; D uncertain. CDR1 SQVTM and CDR2 ANQGSEA come from the germline V gene. The V gene lost 3 bases and the J gene lost 0 bases, with 18 bases spanning the gap. This CDR3 is built from 17 residues. The CDR3: CSVETRLTTSSGNTIYF. The CDR3 coding sequence is TGCAGCGTTGAGACACGGCTGACCACGAGCTCTGGAAACACCATATATTTT.

About this clonotype: A clone one base away is much larger, so this may be a read error. This chain's CDR3 is CASSLVFGETQYF. CDR3 nucleotide sequence: TGTGCCAGCAGCTTAGTTTTCGGGGAGACCCAGTACTTC. This rearrangement joins TRBV13 to TRBJ2-5, with D unclear. This CDR3 comprises 13 residues. From germline, CDR1 is PRHDT and CDR2 FYEKMQ (reference sequence). V was pared by 1 base and J by 5 bases, with 8 bases between.

There are a few counts of this clonotype. The chain joins TRBV9 to TRBJ2-5; D remains unclear. The germline gives CDR1 SGDLS, CDR2 YYNGEE. The CDR3 spans 11 residues. V was clipped by 3 bases and J by 7 bases, with 7 bases between them. For the CDR3, the DNA is TGTGCCAGCAGCGGGGCCGGGACCCAGTACTTC. Its translation is CASSGAGTQYF.

The rearrangement joins TRBV7-9 to TRBJ1-1; D gene ambiguous. The germline V gene encodes CDR1 SEHNR and CDR2 FQNEAQ (reference sequence). The CDR3 runs 14 residues. Trimming cost V 6 bases and J 3 bases, with 14 bases left between them. Here the CDR3 reads CASRPRREDTEAFF. CDR3 nucleotides: TGTGCCAGCAGGCCTCGGAGGGAGGACACTGAAGCTTTCTTT.

The J gene is TRBJ2-2, the V gene TRBV10-3; 10 nucleotides match TRBD1. The V gene end was trimmed by 6 bases and the J gene end by 6 bases; junction bases not matched to a gene: 7. This CDR3 is 15 amino acids long. Per the germline V gene, CDR1 is ENHRY and CDR2 is SYGVKD. CDR3 region: CAIRDGTGDSGELFF. CDR3 in DNA: TGTGCCATCAGGGACGGGACAGGGGATTCCGGGGAGCTGTTTTTT.

Only a few counts were recorded for this clonotype. V is TRBV20-1 and J is TRBJ2-7, with a weak D call TRBD1 (6 bases). The J call may be in error: the DNA end matches TRBJ2-5 better. From germline, CDR1 is DFQATT and CDR2 SNEGSKA (reference sequence). The CDR3 extends over 14 amino acids. CDR3 in amino acids: CSATRDTAQETQYF. DNA for the CDR3: TGCAGTGCTACCCGGGACACGGCACAAGAGACCCAGTACTTC.

The V and J genes are TRBV5-6 and TRBJ1-5, with 7 bases that match TRBD1. V was pared by 2 bases and J by 0 bases, with 17 bases of the junction left unmatched. This CDR3 has 20 residues. CDR1 SGHDT and CDR2 YYEEEE come from the germline V gene. CDR3 sequence (DNA): TGTGCCAGCAGCTTTTGGGCCGCGGCAGGGGGTCTTGTTAGCAATCAGCCCCAGCATTTT. The encoded protein is CASSFWAAAGGLVSNQPQHF.

The rearrangement links TRBV9 to TRBJ1-3; D unresolved. The CDR3 has 14 amino acids. Trimming removed 3 bases at V and 1 base at J, with 8 bases between. Germline assignment: CDR1 SGDLS and CDR2 YYNGEE. CDR3 DNA: TGTGCCAGCAGCGGCCGTGAGTCTGGAAACACCATATATTTT. Translation gives CASSGRESGNTIYF.

V is TRBV9 and J is TRBJ2-5; D is tentatively TRBD1 or TRBD2 (6 bases each). Between the trimmed V and J ends, which lost 4 bases and 5 bases, there was a span of 18 bases. The germline gives CDR1 SGDLS, CDR2 YYNGEE. The CDR3 sequence is 15 residues long. CDR3 loop: CASSPDGGQGETQYF. The DNA for the CDR3 is TGTGCCAGCAGCCCGGACGGAGGGCAGGGGGAGACCCAGTACTTC.

This clonotype was seen more than once but under ten times. The rearrangement uses TRBV3-1 and TRBJ1-4, with 8 positions matching TRBD1. CDR1 and CDR2 (germline): LGHDT, YNNKEL (reference sequence). V shed 3 bases, J shed 4 bases, and the junction held 7 bases outside the gene matches. This CDR3 is built from 16 residues. DNA of the CDR3: TGTGCCAGCAGCCAGGTTGACAGGGGAGTTAATGAAAAACTGTTTTTT. This codes for CASSQVDRGVNEKLFF.

The rearrangement joins TRBV3-1 to TRBJ1-2, with 12 bases aligning to TRBD1. The CDR3 runs 15 residues. V was pared by 2 bases and J by 4 bases, with 2 bases of the junction left unmatched. Germline loops: CDR1 LGHDT, CDR2 YNNKEL (reference sequence). CDR3 loop: CASSQSGQGAYGYTF. Here the CDR3 DNA reads TGTGCCAGCAGCCAATCGGGACAGGGGGCCTATGGCTACACCTTC.

The sample holds a few counts of this clonotype. The gene calls are TRBV7-2 and TRBJ2-4; tentatively, D is TRBD1 or TRBD2 (5 bases each). Germline CDR1 reads SGHTA; CDR2 reads FQGNSA. CDR3 size: 12 residues. V was pared by 2 bases and J by 8 bases, with 7 bases between. The CDR3 bases are TGTGCCAGCAGCTTACGAGGGGACATTCAGTACTTC. It translates to CASSLRGDIQYF.

J is TRBJ2-3 and V is TRBV9, with 11 bases aligning to TRBD2. V trimming: 3 bases; J trimming: 4 bases; junction bases outside the gene matches: 1. The CDR3 has 14 amino acids. Germline assignment: CDR1 SGDLS and CDR2 YYNGEE. In nucleotides, the CDR3 is TGTGCCAGCAGCGGTAGCGGGGGGGCAGATACGCAGTATTTT. Protein sequence: CASSGSGGADTQYF.

V is TRBV14 and J is TRBJ2-7; 8 bases align to TRBD1. The ends lost 2 bases at V and 7 bases at J; junction bases unmatched: 4. Germline V gene data show CDR1 as SGHDN and CDR2 as FVKESK. This CDR3 comprises 13 residues. The CDR3, as DNA: TGTGCCAGCAGCCAACAGGGGGCGGATGAGCAGTACTTC. Translation: CASSQQGADEQYF.

The chain uses TRBV20-1 and TRBJ1-1; unclear D gene. The V and J ends lost 0 bases and 1 base respectively, with 6 bases between them. The CDR3 is made up of 13 amino acids. The germline V gene has CDR1 DFQATT and CDR2 SNEGSKA (reference sequence). The CDR3 DNA follows: TGCAGTGCTAGAGATCGACGGAACACTGAAGCTTTCTTT. Translation gives CSARDRRNTEAFF.

V is TRBV2 and J is TRBJ2-5; D not resolved. The CDR3 spans 13 residues. Germline CDR1 is SNHLY and CDR2 is FYNNEI. The ends were cut back, 2 bases at V and 0 bases at J, with 4 bases in the middle. CDR3 residues: CASSESNQETQYF. The CDR3 DNA is TGTGCCAGCAGTGAAAGTAACCAAGAGACCCAGTACTTC.